These 30 T cell receptor beta chains came from one sample sequenced in a study of PD-1 and CTLA-4 blockade in melanoma. The repertoire was sequenced with immunoSEQ multiplex PCR; TCRdb's copy has only in-frame clones and lacks some. The sample contains about 30,000 clones, less than 90% of which appear only once. The sequences come from CD8+ T cells from peripheral blood, collected from a patient given anti-PD-1 treatment. These receptors all come from a human donor with melanoma.

This chain joins TRBV15 and TRBJ1-2; tentative D call: TRBD1 (5 bases). CDR3 length: 14 residues. Trimming left V 8 bases short and J 3 bases short, with 16 bases between. The germline V gene has CDR1 LNHNV and CDR2 YYDKDF (reference sequence). The CDR3 coding sequence is TGTGCCACCCGCCCGGACAACGACTACTATGGCTACACCTTC. This codes for CATRPDNDYYGYTF. The complete variable domain, with remaining parts taken from reference TRBV15 and TRBJ1-2, reads DAMVIQNPRYQVTQFGKPVTLSCSQTLNHNVMYWYQQKSSQAPKLLFHYYDKDFNNEADTPDNFQSRRPNTSFCFLDIRSPGLGDTAMYLCATRPDNDYYGYTFGSGTRLTVV.

V gene TRBV7-9 combines with J gene TRBJ1-3; 7 bases line up with TRBD1. Trimming at V came to 7 bases and at J to 0 bases, leaving 6 bases not matched to a gene. CDR3 length: 15 amino acids. Germline values: CDR1 SEHNR, CDR2 FQNEAQ (reference sequence). CDR3 sequence reads: CASKQQGNSGNTIYF. CDR3 DNA sequence: TGTGCCAGCAAACAACAGGGGAACTCTGGAAACACCATATATTTT. The complete variable domain, with remaining parts taken from reference TRBV7-9 and TRBJ1-3, reads DTGVSQNPRHKITKRGQNVTFRCDPISEHNRLYWYRQTLGQGPEFLTYFQNEAQLEKSRLLSDRFSAERPKGSFSTLEIQRTEQGDSAMYLCASKQQGNSGNTIYFGEGSWLTVV.

The CDR3 region is CASSHGQGAMETQYF. The CDR3 DNA reads as TGTGCCAGCAGTCACGGACAGGGGGCGATGGAGACCCAGTACTTC. The chain recombines TRBV27 with TRBJ2-5; TRBD1 matches 11 bases. Germline lookup yields CDR1 MNHEY and CDR2 SMNVEV (reference sequence). The CDR3 sequence is 15 residues long. V was clipped by 5 bases and J by 5 bases; unmatched bases: 7.

The gene calls are TRBV7-9 and TRBJ2-7; D possibly corresponds to TRBD1 (5 bases). The germline V and J ends were trimmed by 8 bases and 3 bases, with 14 bases remaining between them. The V gene's germline CDR1 is SEHNR and CDR2 FQNEAQ (reference sequence). The CDR3 length is 13 residues. DNA of the CDR3: TGTGCCAGCCGTGCTGGGGCGGACTACGAGCAGTACTTC. Translated, it gives CASRAGADYEQYF. Filled out from reference TRBV7-9 and TRBJ2-7, the complete variable domain reads DTGVSQNPRHKITKRGQNVTFRCDPISEHNRLYWYRQTLGQGPEFLTYFQNEAQLEKSRLLSDRFSAERPKGSFSTLEIQRTEQGDSAMYLCASRAGADYEQYFGPGTRLTVT.

This chain uses TRBV7-8 with TRBJ1-1; D call uncertain. Germline V gene lookup returns CDR1 SGHVS and CDR2 FQNEAQ. V lost 2 bases to trimming and J lost 3 bases, with 4 bases between them. CDR3 size: 12 residues. The CDR3 loop is CASSLWDTEAFF. The DNA for the CDR3 is TGTGCCAGCAGCTTATGGGACACTGAAGCTTTCTTT. Complete variable domain (other parts from reference TRBV7-8 and TRBJ1-1): GAGVSQSPRYKVAKRGQDVALRCDPISGHVSLFWYQQALGQGPEFLTYFQNEAQLDKSGLPSDRFFAERPEGSVSTLKIQRTQQEDSAVYLCASSLWDTEAFFGQGTRLTVV.

This clone was counted between two and nine times. V and J are TRBV6-5 and TRBJ1-1, with 7 bases aligning to TRBD1. From germline, CDR1 is MNHEY and CDR2 SVGAGI. After removal of 5 bases from V and 5 bases from J, the junction contained 5 bases not matched to a gene. This CDR3 contains 13 residues. CDR3 sequence: CASSRDRGTEAFF. CDR3 nucleotides: TGTGCCAGCAGTCGGGACAGAGGTACTGAAGCTTTCTTT.

This clone occurred once. The V gene is TRBV18, the J gene TRBJ1-4; D call uncertain. This CDR3 contains 13 residues. The germline V gene encodes CDR1 KGHSH and CDR2 LQKENI. Trimming left V 3 bases short and J 8 bases short, with 10 bases between. This CDR3 reads CASSPPEDEKLFF. Here the CDR3 DNA reads TGTGCCAGCTCACCCCCCGAAGACGAAAAACTGTTTTTT.

The CDR3 bases are TGTGCCAGCAGCTTGCTGGGGGGAAGCACAGATACGCAGTATTTT. This sequence encodes CASSLLGGSTDTQYF. The rearrangement joins TRBV5-4 to TRBJ2-3, with D maybe TRBD2 (6 bases). The CDR3 runs 15 residues. Per germline, CDR1 SGHNT and CDR2 YYREEE (reference sequence). Trimming cost V 1 base and J 0 bases, with 9 bases left between them.

The rearrangement uses TRBV7-9 and TRBJ2-7, with a weak D call TRBD2 (5 bases). This CDR3 comprises 13 residues. The germline gives CDR1 SEHNR, CDR2 FQNEAQ (reference sequence). Trimming left V 3 bases short and J 2 bases short, with 8 bases between. DNA of the CDR3: TGTGCCAGCAGCTTCGACTACACCTACGAGCAGTACTTC. The encoded protein is CASSFDYTYEQYF.

The rearrangement links TRBV30 to TRBJ2-2; 11 nucleotides agree with TRBD2. The CDR3 length is 17 residues. V was pared by 5 bases and J by 4 bases, with 12 bases of the junction left unmatched. Looked up from germline, CDR1 is GTSNPN and CDR2 is SVGIG (reference sequence). The CDR3 nucleotides are TGTGCCTGGTCCCCGGACACCGGACTAGCGGGCACCGGGGAGCTGTTTTTT. Protein product: CAWSPDTGLAGTGELFF.

The chain combines TRBV28 with TRBJ2-5; D perhaps matches TRBD2 (6 bases). CDR1 is MDHEN, CDR2 SYDVKM, per germline. The CDR3 extends over 15 amino acids. V was clipped by 4 bases and J by 1 base, with 13 bases between them. CDR3 in amino acids: CASSSPWGLQETQYF. The DNA of the CDR3 is TGTGCCAGCAGTTCTCCCTGGGGACTCCAAGAGACCCAGTACTTC.

The chain links TRBV5-1 to TRBJ2-2, with a tentative D call TRBD1 (7 bases). Between the trimmed V and J ends, which lost 3 bases and 11 bases, there was a span of 11 bases. Germline CDR1 and CDR2: SGHRS and YFSETQ. There are 12 residues in the CDR3. CDR3 bases: TGCGCCAGCAGCTCAGGGGGGATAGAGCTGTTTTTT. Translation: CASSSGGIELFF.

The chain has TRBV15 and TRBJ2-7, with D perhaps TRBD1 (6 bases). The CDR3 spans 13 residues. Germline values: CDR1 LNHNV, CDR2 YYDKDF (reference sequence). V lost 2 bases and J lost 3, with 8 bases in between. CDR3 coding DNA: TGTGCCACCAGCAGACCGGACAGCTACGAGCAGTACTTC. It specifies CATSRPDSYEQYF. The entire variable domain, with the rest obtained from reference TRBV15 and TRBJ2-7, is as follows: DAMVIQNPRYQVTQFGKPVTLSCSQTLNHNVMYWYQQKSSQAPKLLFHYYDKDFNNEADTPDNFQSRRPNTSFCFLDIRSPGLGDTAMYLCATSRPDSYEQYFGPGTRLTVT.

The chain joins TRBV6-2 or TRBV6-3 to TRBJ1-4; no reliable D call. The CDR3 runs 15 residues. Between the trimmed V and J ends, which lost 2 bases and 7 bases, there was a span of 14 bases. From germline, CDR1 is MNHEY and CDR2 SVGEGT. CDR3 bases: TGTGCCAGCAGTTACGAGGCATTCGGAGGTGAAAAACTGTTTTTT. Its translation is CASSYEAFGGEKLFF.

The J gene is TRBJ2-6, the V gene TRBV3-1 (or the pseudogene TRBV3-2); D unresolved. This CDR3 has 17 residues. Germline lookup yields CDR1 LGHDT and CDR2 YNNKEL (reference sequence). With 1 base removed from V and 0 bases from J, the gap between germline ends came to 10 bases. DNA of the CDR3: TGTGCCAGCAGCCAAGGCGGCTCCGGCTCTGGGGCCAACGTCCTGACTTTC. Amino acid sequence: CASSQGGSGSGANVLTF.

The chain uses TRBV24-1 and TRBJ1-2, with TRBD1 as a possible D gene (5 bases). V gave up 4 bases and J gave up 4 bases, with 6 bases separating them. CDR3 size: 12 residues. Germline V CDR1 and CDR2: KGHDR, SFDVKD. CDR3 nucleotides: TGTGCCACCAGTGACACAGGCTATGGCTACACCTTC. It yields the protein CATSDTGYGYTF.

The chain combines TRBV6-5 with TRBJ2-7; D is undetermined. V was pared by 0 bases and J by 6 bases, with 15 bases between. The germline V gene encodes CDR1 MNHEY and CDR2 SVGAGI. The CDR3 runs to 15 residues. The CDR3 nucleotides read TGTGCCAGCAGTTACTCTCCAGGAGAGCCTGGCGAGCAGTACTTC. It specifies CASSYSPGEPGEQYF.

The chain has TRBV28 and TRBJ1-1; D ambiguous. V dropped 5 bases and J dropped 3 bases, with 7 bases sitting between them. From germline, CDR1 is MDHEN and CDR2 SYDVKM. This CDR3 region has 12 residues. This CDR3 is CASSPRYTEAFF. The CDR3 nucleotides are TGTGCCAGCAGTCCGAGATACACTGAAGCTTTCTTT.

The rearrangement links TRBV15 to TRBJ2-7; 9 bases match TRBD1. The V segment lost 2 bases and the J segment 6 bases; nucleotides outside the gene matches: 17. CDR1 and CDR2 (germline): LNHNV, YYDKDF (reference sequence). The CDR3 totals 18 residues. The CDR3 nucleotides read TGTGCCACCAGCAGATATCGCGAAGGGACAGGGCGAACGGGCGAGCAGTACTTC. This gives the protein CATSRYREGTGRTGEQYF.

With regard to this clone: The same CDR3 arises from other DNA sequences in this sample as well. The rearrangement links TRBV11-2 to TRBJ2-5; no clear D gene. V lost 1 base to trimming and J lost 5 bases, with 2 bases between them. The CDR3 runs 11 residues. Germline V lookup: CDR1 SGHAT, CDR2 FQNNGV. CDR3 amino acids: CASSLGETQYF. As DNA, the CDR3 is TGTGCCAGCAGCTTAGGGGAGACCCAGTACTTC.

This chain uses TRBV27 with TRBJ2-1, with TRBD2 as a possible D gene (6 bases). The CDR3 is made up of 13 amino acids. CDR1 is MNHEY, CDR2 SMNVEV, per germline (reference sequence). V lost 6 bases and J lost 9, with 15 bases in between. CDR3 residues: CASRVGGRIEQFF. CDR3 DNA sequence: TGTGCCAGCAGGGTGGGGGGTAGGATTGAGCAGTTCTTC.

The gene calls are TRBV28 and TRBJ1-1; D is ambiguous. Germline values: CDR1 MDHEN, CDR2 SYDVKM. V shed 7 bases and J shed 0 bases, with 9 bases lying between them. The length of the CDR3 is 13 residues. The CDR3: CASKLGMNTEAFF. For the CDR3, the DNA is TGTGCCAGCAAGCTGGGGATGAACACTGAAGCTTTCTTT.

This chain links TRBV28 with TRBJ1-5, with D perhaps TRBD1 (6 bases). The V gene's germline CDR1 is MDHEN and CDR2 SYDVKM. The V end lost 6 bases, the J end lost 0 bases, and 9 bases lay between the germline ends. This CDR3 is built from 14 residues. CDR3 in DNA: TGTGCCAGCAGACGACAGGCTAGCAATCAGCCCCAGCATTTT. It encodes CASRRQASNQPQHF.

This clone was detected a few times. The chain combines TRBV23-1 with TRBJ1-5; TRBD1 is a possible D gene (5 bases). TRBV23-1 is an open reading frame, and its role is uncertain. CDR3 length: 19 amino acids. V lost 3 bases to trimming and J lost 0 bases, with 21 bases between them. The DNA of the CDR3 is TGCGCCAGCAGTCAGCAGTGCCTGGGGACTATATATAGCAATCAGCCCCAGCATTTT. The encoded protein is CASSQQCLGTIYSNQPQHF.

This rearrangement joins TRBV5-8 to TRBJ2-7, with unresolved D. The ends were cut back, 3 bases at V and 6 bases at J, with 13 bases in the middle. The CDR3 has 13 residues. Germline CDR1 and CDR2: SGHTS and YDEGEE. The CDR3 reads CASSSLERSEQYF. The CDR3 region has the DNA TGTGCCAGCAGCTCCCTGGAGCGATCCGAGCAGTACTTC.

The J gene is TRBJ2-7, the V gene TRBV4-1; a weak D match, TRBD2 (5 bases). The CDR3 covers 14 residues. Deletions cut 5 bases from V and 5 bases from J, with 16 bases between. Per germline, CDR1 MGHRA and CDR2 YSYEKL. The CDR3 reads CASSDGLGRNEQYF. CDR3 nucleotides: TGCGCCAGCAGCGACGGACTGGGCCGGAACGAGCAGTACTTC.

The J gene is TRBJ1-2, the V gene TRBV30; tentative D call: TRBD1 (5 bases). CDR3 length: 14 residues. CDR1 is GTSNPN and CDR2 is SVGIG in the germline V gene (reference sequence). Trimming took 3 bases from V and 7 from J, leaving 18 bases between them. The CDR3 sequence is CAWRSGGTVGGYTF. The CDR3 nucleotides are TGTGCCTGGAGATCGGGGGGGACGGTTGGTGGCTACACCTTC.

The rearrangement links TRBV27 to TRBJ2-6; the D gene is possibly TRBD1 (6 bases). The CDR3 has 18 amino acids. The germline gives CDR1 MNHEY, CDR2 SMNVEV (reference sequence). Trimming removed 2 bases at V and 0 bases at J, with 14 bases between. CDR3 region: CASSLRAGAYSGANVLTF. The CDR3 DNA is TGTGCCAGCAGTTTAAGGGCAGGGGCCTACTCTGGGGCCAACGTCCTGACTTTC.

The chain couples TRBV28 to TRBJ2-3; 8 bases align to TRBD2. CDR3 length: 15 amino acids. V dropped 6 bases and J dropped 2; count of bases not matched to a gene: 7. Germline V gene data show CDR1 as MDHEN and CDR2 as SYDVKM. The CDR3 DNA sequence: TGTGCCAGCAGCCTAAGCGGGGGCCTCACAGATACGCAGTATTTT. This encodes CASSLSGGLTDTQYF.

CDR3 loop: CAWSLGYQPQHF. In nucleotides, the CDR3 is TGTGCCTGGAGTCTGGGATATCAGCCCCAGCATTTT. This chain connects TRBV30 to TRBJ1-5; no definite D call. The V gene's germline CDR1 is GTSNPN and CDR2 SVGIG (reference sequence). Deletions cut 2 bases from V and 5 bases from J, with 7 bases between. The CDR3 is 12 amino acids.